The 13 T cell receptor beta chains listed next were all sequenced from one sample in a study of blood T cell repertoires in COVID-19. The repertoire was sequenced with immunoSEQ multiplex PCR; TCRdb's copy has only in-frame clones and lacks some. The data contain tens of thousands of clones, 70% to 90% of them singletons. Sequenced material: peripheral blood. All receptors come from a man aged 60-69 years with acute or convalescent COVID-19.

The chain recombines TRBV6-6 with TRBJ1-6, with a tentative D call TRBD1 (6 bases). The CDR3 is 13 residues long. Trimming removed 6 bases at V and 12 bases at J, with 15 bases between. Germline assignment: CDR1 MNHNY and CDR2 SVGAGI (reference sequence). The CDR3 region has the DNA TGTGCCAGCAGGCCGGGGGGCGTGGTACCCCTCCACTTT. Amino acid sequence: CASRPGGVVPLHF.

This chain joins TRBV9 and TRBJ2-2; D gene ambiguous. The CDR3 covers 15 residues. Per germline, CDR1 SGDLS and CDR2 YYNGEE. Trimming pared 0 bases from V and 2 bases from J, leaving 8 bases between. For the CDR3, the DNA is TGTGCCAGCAGCGTAGTGGCAGGAAACACCGGGGAGCTGTTTTTT. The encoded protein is CASSVVAGNTGELFF.

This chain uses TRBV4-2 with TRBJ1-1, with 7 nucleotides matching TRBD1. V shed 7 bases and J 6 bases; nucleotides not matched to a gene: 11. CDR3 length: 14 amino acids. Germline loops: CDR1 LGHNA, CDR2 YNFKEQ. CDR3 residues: CASTQTDREAEAFF. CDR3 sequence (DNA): TGTGCCAGCACCCAGACTGACAGGGAGGCTGAAGCTTTCTTT.

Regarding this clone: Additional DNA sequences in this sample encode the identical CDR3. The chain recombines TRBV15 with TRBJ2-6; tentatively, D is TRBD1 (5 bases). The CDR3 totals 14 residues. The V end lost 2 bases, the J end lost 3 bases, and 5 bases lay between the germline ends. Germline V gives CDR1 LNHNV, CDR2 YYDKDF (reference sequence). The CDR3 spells CATSRQGGANVLTF. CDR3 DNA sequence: TGTGCCACCAGCAGACAGGGTGGGGCCAACGTCCTGACTTTC.

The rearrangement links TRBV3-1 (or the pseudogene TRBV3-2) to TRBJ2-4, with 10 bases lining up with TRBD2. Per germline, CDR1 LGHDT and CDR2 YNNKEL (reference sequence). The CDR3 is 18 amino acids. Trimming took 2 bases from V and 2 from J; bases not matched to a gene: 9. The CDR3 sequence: CASSQLAGVSSSKNIQYF. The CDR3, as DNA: TGTGCCAGCAGCCAACTAGCGGGGGTCTCCTCGTCCAAAAACATTCAGTACTTC.

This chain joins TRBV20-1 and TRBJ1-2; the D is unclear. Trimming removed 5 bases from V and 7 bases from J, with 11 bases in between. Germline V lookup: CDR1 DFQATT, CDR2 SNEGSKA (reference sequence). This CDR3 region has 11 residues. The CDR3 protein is CSAVAGSGYTF. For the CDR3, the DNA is TGCAGTGCTGTCGCGGGGTCTGGCTACACCTTC.

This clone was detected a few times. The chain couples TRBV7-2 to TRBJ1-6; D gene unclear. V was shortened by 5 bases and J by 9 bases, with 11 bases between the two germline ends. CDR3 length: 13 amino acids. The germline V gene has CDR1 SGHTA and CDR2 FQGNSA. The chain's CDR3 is CASSPEVFSPLHF. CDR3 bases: TGTGCCAGCAGCCCGGAGGTGTTTTCACCCCTCCACTTT. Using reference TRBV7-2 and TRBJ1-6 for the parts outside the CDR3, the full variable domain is GAGVSQSPSNKVTEKGKDVELRCDPISGHTALYWYRQSLGQGLEFLIYFQGNSAPDKSGLPSDRFSAERTGGSVSTLTIQRTQQEDSAVYLCASSPEVFSPLHFGNGTRLTVT.

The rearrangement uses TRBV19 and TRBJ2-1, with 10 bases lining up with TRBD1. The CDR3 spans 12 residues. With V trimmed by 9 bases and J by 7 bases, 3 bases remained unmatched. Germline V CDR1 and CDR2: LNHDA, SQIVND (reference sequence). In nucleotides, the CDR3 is TGTGCCAGCGGGACAGGGGCTAATGAGCAGTTCTTC. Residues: CASGTGANEQFF.

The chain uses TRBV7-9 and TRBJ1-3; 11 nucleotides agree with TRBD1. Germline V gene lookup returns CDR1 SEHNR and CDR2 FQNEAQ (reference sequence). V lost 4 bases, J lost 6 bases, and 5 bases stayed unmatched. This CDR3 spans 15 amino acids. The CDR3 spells CASSSMGQGENTIYF. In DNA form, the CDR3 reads TGTGCCAGCAGCTCGATGGGACAGGGGGAAAACACCATATATTTT. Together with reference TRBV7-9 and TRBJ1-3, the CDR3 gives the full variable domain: DTGVSQNPRHKITKRGQNVTFRCDPISEHNRLYWYRQTLGQGPEFLTYFQNEAQLEKSRLLSDRFSAERPKGSFSTLEIQRTEQGDSAMYLCASSSMGQGENTIYFGEGSWLTVV.

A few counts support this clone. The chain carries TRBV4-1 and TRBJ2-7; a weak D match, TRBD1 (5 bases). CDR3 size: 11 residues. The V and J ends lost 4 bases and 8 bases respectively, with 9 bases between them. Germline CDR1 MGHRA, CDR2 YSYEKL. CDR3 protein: CASSLGQQQYF. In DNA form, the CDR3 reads TGCGCCAGCAGCCTTGGACAACAGCAGTACTTC.

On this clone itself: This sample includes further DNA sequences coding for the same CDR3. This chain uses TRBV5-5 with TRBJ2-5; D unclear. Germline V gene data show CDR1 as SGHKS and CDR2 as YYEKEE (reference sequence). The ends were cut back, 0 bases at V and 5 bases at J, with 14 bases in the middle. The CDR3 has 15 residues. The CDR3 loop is CASSLGPRGWETQYF. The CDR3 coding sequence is TGTGCCAGCAGCTTGGGACCCAGAGGATGGGAGACCCAGTACTTC.

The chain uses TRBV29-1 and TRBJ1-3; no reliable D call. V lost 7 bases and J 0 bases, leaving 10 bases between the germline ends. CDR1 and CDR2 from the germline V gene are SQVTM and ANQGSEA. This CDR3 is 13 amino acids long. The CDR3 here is CSAARGSGNTIYF. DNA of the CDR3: TGCAGCGCCGCTCGGGGCTCTGGAAACACCATATATTTT.

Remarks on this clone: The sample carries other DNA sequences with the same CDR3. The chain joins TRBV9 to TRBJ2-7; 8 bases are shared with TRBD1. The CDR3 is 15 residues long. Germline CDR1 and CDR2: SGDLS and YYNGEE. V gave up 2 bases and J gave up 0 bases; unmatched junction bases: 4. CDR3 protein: CASSVGTGISYEQYF. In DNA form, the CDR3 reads TGTGCCAGCAGCGTTGGGACAGGTATCTCCTACGAGCAGTACTTC.